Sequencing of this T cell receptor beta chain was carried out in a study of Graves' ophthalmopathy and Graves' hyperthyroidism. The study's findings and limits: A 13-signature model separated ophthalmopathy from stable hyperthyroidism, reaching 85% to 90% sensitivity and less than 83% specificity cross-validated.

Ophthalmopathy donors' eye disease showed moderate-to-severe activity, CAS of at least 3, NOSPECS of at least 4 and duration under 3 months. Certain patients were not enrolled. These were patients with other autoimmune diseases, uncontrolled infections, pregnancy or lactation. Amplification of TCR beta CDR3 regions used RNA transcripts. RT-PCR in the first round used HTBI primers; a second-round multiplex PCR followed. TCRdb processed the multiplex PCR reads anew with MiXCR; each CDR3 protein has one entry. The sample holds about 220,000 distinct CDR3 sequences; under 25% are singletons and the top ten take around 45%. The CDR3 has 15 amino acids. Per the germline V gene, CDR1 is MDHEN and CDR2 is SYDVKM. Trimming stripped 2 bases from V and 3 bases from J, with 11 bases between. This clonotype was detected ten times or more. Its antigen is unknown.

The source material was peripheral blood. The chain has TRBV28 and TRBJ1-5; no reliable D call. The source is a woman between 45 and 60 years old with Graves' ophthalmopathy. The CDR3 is CASSLPGGYNQPQHF. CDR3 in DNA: TGTGCCAGCAGTTTACCAGGCGGATACAATCAGCCCCAGCATTTT. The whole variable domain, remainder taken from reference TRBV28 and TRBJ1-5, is DVKVTQSSRYLVKRTGEKVFLECVQDMDHENMFWYRQDPGLGLRLIYFSYDVKMKEKGDIPEGYSVSREKKERFSLILESASTNQTSMYLCASSLPGGYNQPQHFGDGTRLSIL.